A single sample gave rise to the 8 T cell receptor beta chains below, sequenced in a study of control samples from healthy donors and cancer patients (dated by TCRdb to the early 2020s). Library preparation employed the immunoSEQ multiplex PCR assay. TCRdb mirrors the immuneACCESS table, restricted to in-frame sequences. Some clones are absent from its copies; in checked studies, under half trace to an unresolved V gene, and the reason for the others is unknown. The sample records roughly 160,000 clones, roughly 88% of which are singletons. The ten top clones hold roughly 5.3% of the sample. The sample taken for sequencing was blood. The origin of the receptors is a woman in her 30s in good health.

This clone was counted once. The V gene is TRBV7-2, the J gene TRBJ1-3; D unclear. The germline CDR1 and CDR2 sequences are SGHTA and FQGNSA. Trimming stripped 2 bases from V and 0 bases from J, with 14 bases between. CDR3 length: 17 amino acids. This CDR3 reads CASSLRSGKGSGNTIYF. CDR3 in DNA: TGTGCCAGCAGCTTAAGGAGTGGTAAGGGCTCTGGAAACACCATATATTTT. The variable domain in full, completed from reference TRBV7-2 and TRBJ1-3, reads GAGVSQSPSNKVTEKGKDVELRCDPISGHTALYWYRQSLGQGLEFLIYFQGNSAPDKSGLPSDRFSAERTGGSVSTLTIQRTQQEDSAVYLCASSLRSGKGSGNTIYFGEGSWLTVV.

The J gene is TRBJ2-2, the V gene TRBV4-1; 8 bases align to TRBD2. V was clipped by 7 bases and J by 7 bases; unmatched bases: 17. The length of the CDR3 is 17 residues. Germline CDR1 is MGHRA and CDR2 is YSYEKL. The CDR3 here is CASKPPHREGLGGELFF. The CDR3 DNA is TGCGCCAGCAAACCCCCACACCGGGAGGGCCTTGGCGGGGAGCTGTTTTTT.

The chain recombines TRBV3-1 (or the pseudogene TRBV3-2) with TRBJ2-4; no definite D call. The CDR3 covers 19 residues. V was pared by 0 bases and J by 0 bases, with 18 bases between. CDR1 LGHDT and CDR2 YNNKEL come from the germline V gene (reference sequence). CDR3 nucleotide sequence: TGTGCCAGCAGCCAAGATATCCCAGGACGGCTCCTAGCCAAAAACATTCAGTACTTC. This translates into CASSQDIPGRLLAKNIQYF.

The chain uses TRBV10-3 and TRBJ2-1; D unresolved. The CDR3 has 12 residues. Germline-derived CDR1 and CDR2 are ENHRY and SYGVKD. Trimming took 6 bases from V and 3 from J, leaving 6 bases between them. The CDR3 is CAISRVYNEQFF. The CDR3, as DNA: TGTGCCATCAGCCGCGTCTACAATGAGCAGTTCTTC.

This clone appeared a few times. The CDR3, as DNA: TGTGCCGGGAATAGGGCTAGCGGCTCCTACGAGCAGTACTTC. It specifies CAGNRASGSYEQYF. The J gene is TRBJ2-7, the V gene TRBV28; 7 bases align to TRBD2. The V gene end was trimmed by 11 bases and the J gene end by 0 bases; junction bases not matched to a gene: 10. The germline gives CDR1 MDHEN, CDR2 SYDVKM. The CDR3 has 14 amino acids.

Comments on this clone: One junction end does not reproduce the germline sequence, and a read error may be involved. The chain employs TRBV7-7 and TRBJ2-4; a possible D gene is TRBD1 (5 bases). In germline, CDR1 is SSHAT, CDR2 FNYEAQ (reference sequence). The CDR3 length is 16 residues. CDR3: CASSFRTRVAKNIQYF. In nucleotides, the CDR3 is TGTGCTAGCAGCTTTAGGACAAGGGTAGCCAAAAACATTCAGTACTTC.

The CDR3 loop is CASSDQRLAKNIQYF. CDR3 bases: TGTGCCAGCAGCGACCAGAGACTAGCCAAAAACATTCAGTACTTC. The rearrangement links TRBV7-8 to TRBJ2-4, with D hard to call. From germline, CDR1 is SGHVS and CDR2 FQNEAQ. Trimming left V 5 bases short and J 0 bases short, with 11 bases between. The CDR3 consists of 15 residues.

The chain recombines TRBV6-1 with TRBJ1-5; D not certain. Germline CDR1 and CDR2: MNHNS and SASEGT. V lost 3 bases and J 7 bases, leaving 10 bases between the germline ends. The CDR3 length is 13 residues. The CDR3 here is CASSDTLRQPQHF. The CDR3 DNA sequence: TGTGCCAGCAGTGACACTCTCCGGCAGCCCCAGCATTTT.